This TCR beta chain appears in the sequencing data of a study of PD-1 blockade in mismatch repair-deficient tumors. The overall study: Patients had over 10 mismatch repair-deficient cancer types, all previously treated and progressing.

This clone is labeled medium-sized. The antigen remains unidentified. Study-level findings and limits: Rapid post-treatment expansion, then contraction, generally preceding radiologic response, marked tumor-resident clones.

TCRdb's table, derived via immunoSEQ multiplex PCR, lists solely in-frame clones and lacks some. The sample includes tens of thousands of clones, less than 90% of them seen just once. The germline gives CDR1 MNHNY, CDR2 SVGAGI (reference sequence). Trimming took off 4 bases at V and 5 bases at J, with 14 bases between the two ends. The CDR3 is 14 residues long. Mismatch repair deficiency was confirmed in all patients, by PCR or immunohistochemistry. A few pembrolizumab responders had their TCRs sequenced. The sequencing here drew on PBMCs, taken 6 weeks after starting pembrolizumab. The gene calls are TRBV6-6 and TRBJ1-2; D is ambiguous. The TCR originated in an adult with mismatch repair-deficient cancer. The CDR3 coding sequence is TGTGCCAGCAGTTTCGGCCGGGGAGGATATGGCTACACCTTC. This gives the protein CASSFGRGGYGYTF.